What follows are 10 T cell receptor beta chains derived from one specimen sequenced in a study of T cells in Graves' hyperthyroidism and ophthalmopathy. There were TCR beta CDR3 regions amplified from RNA transcripts. The TCR CDR3 first-round RT-PCR relied on the HTBI primer set. MiXCR, run by TCRdb on the multiplex PCR reads, gives a single entry per CDR3 protein. The sample lists about 720,000 distinct CDR3 sequences, 16% occurring once. Sequencing was carried out using blood. The receptors derive from a young man with Graves' hyperthyroidism.

Many counts were recorded for this clonotype. The genes are TRBV18 and TRBJ1-6; D is possibly TRBD1 (5 bases). The CDR3 is 15 amino acids. The V gene lost 6 bases and the J gene lost 7 bases, with 16 bases spanning the gap. Germline CDR1 KGHSH, CDR2 LQKENI. For the CDR3, the DNA is TGTGCCAGCTCCCCCCAGGGAGCCTTGAATTCACCCCTCCACTTT. The encoded protein is CASSPQGALNSPLHF.

This clonotype was observed at least ten times. The rearrangement uses TRBV5-1 and TRBJ2-2; D uncertain. Germline V gene lookup returns CDR1 SGHRS and CDR2 YFSETQ. V was cut by 4 bases and J by 0 bases, with 16 bases left in between. The CDR3 runs to 17 residues. This chain's CDR3 is CASSIPGGATNTGELFF. The CDR3 coding sequence is TGCGCCAGCAGCATCCCCGGCGGCGCCACGAACACCGGGGAGCTGTTTTTT.

This clonotype has more than one count but fewer than ten. This sequence joins TRBV7-8 and TRBJ2-5; 13 bases agree with TRBD2. CDR1 and CDR2 (germline): SGHVS, FQNEAQ. The J segment lost 5 bases and the V segment lost 4 bases, leaving 7 bases of the junction unmatched. This CDR3 has 16 amino acids. The CDR3 DNA is TGTGCCAGCAGCTGGACTAGCGGGAGAGGCGGGGAGACCCAGTACTTC. As protein: CASSWTSGRGGETQYF.

The table lists this clonotype with many counts. This chain connects TRBV30 to TRBJ2-7; D possibly corresponds to TRBD1 (7 bases). The germline V gene has CDR1 GTSNPN and CDR2 SVGIG (reference sequence). This CDR3 comprises 11 residues. V was shortened by 6 bases and J by 6 bases, with 12 bases between the two germline ends. The CDR3 DNA sequence: TGTGCCTGCGGGACAGCGGGCGAGCAGTACTTC. Translating gives CACGTAGEQYF.

This clonotype was detected ten times or more. The CDR3 region has the DNA TGTGCCAGCAACTCAGAAGGCCAGGATGAAAAACTGTTTTTT. Its protein product is CASNSEGQDEKLFF. The chain combines TRBV6-1 with TRBJ1-4; D gene ambiguous. Per the germline V gene, CDR1 is MNHNS and CDR2 is SASEGT. This CDR3 contains 14 residues. The ends were cut back, 7 bases at V and 6 bases at J, with 15 bases in the middle.

J is TRBJ2-1 and V is TRBV6-5; 12 nucleotides match TRBD2. J lost 7 bases, V lost 2 bases, and 6 bases had no gene match. The CDR3 totals 16 residues. Looked up from germline, CDR1 is MNHEY and CDR2 is SVGAGI. The CDR3 protein is CASSYGTSGFLNEQFF. The CDR3 bases are TGTGCCAGCAGTTACGGGACTAGCGGGTTTTTAAATGAGCAGTTCTTC.

This clonotype was recorded at least ten times. The chain combines TRBV11-2 with TRBJ2-5, with 7 bases matching TRBD1. The CDR3 consists of 15 residues. Germline V gives CDR1 SGHAT, CDR2 FQNNGV. The V segment lost 1 base and the J segment 5 bases; nucleotides outside the gene matches: 7. CDR3 in amino acids: CASSLVPGTVETQYF. The CDR3 region has the DNA TGTGCCAGCAGCTTAGTGCCCGGGACAGTGGAGACCCAGTACTTC.

This clonotype was counted between two and nine times. The rearrangement uses TRBV2 and TRBJ1-5, with 8 bases aligning to TRBD1. Germline values: CDR1 SNHLY, CDR2 FYNNEI. This CDR3 region has 12 residues. V was pared by 5 bases and J by 11 bases, with 5 bases of the junction left unmatched. CDR3 nucleotides: TGTGCCAGCAGTTTCTACAGGGGGGCCCAGCATTTT. Translation gives CASSFYRGAQHF.

This sequence joins TRBV19 and TRBJ1-1; 9 positions match TRBD1. Per the germline V gene, CDR1 is LNHDA and CDR2 is SQIVND (reference sequence). This CDR3 is built from 16 residues. V was pared by 2 bases and J by 1 base, with 5 bases of the junction left unmatched. CDR3 coding DNA: TGTGCCAGTAGTATACCCGGGACAGGGCCGAACACTGAAGCTTTCTTT. This sequence encodes CASSIPGTGPNTEAFF.

In its sample, this clonotype was seen many times. The chain is built from TRBV3-1 and TRBJ2-3, with 12 bases matching TRBD2. From germline, CDR1 is LGHDT and CDR2 YNNKEL (reference sequence). The CDR3 loop spans 16 amino acids. The junction had 6 bases not matched to a gene; V was cut back by 2 bases and J by 6 bases. CDR3 in DNA: TGTGCCAGCAGCCAACCACGACTAGCGGGAGCGGATACGCAGTATTTT. Its translation is CASSQPRLAGADTQYF.